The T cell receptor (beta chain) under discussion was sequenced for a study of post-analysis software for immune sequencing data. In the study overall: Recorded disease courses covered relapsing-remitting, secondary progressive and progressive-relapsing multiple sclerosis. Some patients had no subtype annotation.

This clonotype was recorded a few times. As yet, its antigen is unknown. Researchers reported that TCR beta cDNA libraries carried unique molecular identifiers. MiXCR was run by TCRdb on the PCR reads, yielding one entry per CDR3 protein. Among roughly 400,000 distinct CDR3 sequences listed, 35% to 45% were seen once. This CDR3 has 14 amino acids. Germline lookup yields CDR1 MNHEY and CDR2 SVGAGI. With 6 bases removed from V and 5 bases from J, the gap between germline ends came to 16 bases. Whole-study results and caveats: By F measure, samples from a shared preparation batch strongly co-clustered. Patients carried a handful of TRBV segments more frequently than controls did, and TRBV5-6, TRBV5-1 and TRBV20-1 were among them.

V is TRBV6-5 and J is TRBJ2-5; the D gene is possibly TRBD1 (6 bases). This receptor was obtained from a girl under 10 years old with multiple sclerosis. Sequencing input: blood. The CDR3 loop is CASRWKQGWETQYF. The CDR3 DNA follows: TGTGCCAGCAGATGGAAACAGGGTTGGGAGACCCAGTACTTC.